The source of this TCR beta chain is a study of CD8+ T cells in alopecia areata. General study findings and limits: With patients, TCR sharing proved less clear than in mice, a difference possibly related to HLA.

RNA extraction was followed by reverse transcription into cDNA, which acted as the sequencing template. Clones were read by immunoSEQ multiplex PCR, and TCRdb kept only the in-frame ones, dropping some. The sample holds about 200,000 clones, roughly 60% seen once. The treatment denotes: oral pan-JAK inhibitor, 5-10 mg twice daily. Concerning this clone: Its antigen is not identified. This same CDR3 is encoded by further DNA sequences in the sample.

CDR3 size: 13 residues. Germline CDR1 and CDR2: MNHNY and SVGAGI (reference sequence). The junction had 4 bases not matched to a gene; V was cut back by 6 bases and J by 5 bases. The receptor was isolated from a human donor with alopecia areata. The chain uses TRBV6-6 and TRBJ1-2, with TRBD1 matching over 9 bases. The sequenced sample was CD4+ T cells sorted from blood, obtained at week 24, from a patient treated with tofacitinib. CDR3 loop: CASSPDRGYGYTF. CDR3 DNA sequence: TGTGCCAGCAGCCCCGACAGGGGGTATGGCTACACCTTC.